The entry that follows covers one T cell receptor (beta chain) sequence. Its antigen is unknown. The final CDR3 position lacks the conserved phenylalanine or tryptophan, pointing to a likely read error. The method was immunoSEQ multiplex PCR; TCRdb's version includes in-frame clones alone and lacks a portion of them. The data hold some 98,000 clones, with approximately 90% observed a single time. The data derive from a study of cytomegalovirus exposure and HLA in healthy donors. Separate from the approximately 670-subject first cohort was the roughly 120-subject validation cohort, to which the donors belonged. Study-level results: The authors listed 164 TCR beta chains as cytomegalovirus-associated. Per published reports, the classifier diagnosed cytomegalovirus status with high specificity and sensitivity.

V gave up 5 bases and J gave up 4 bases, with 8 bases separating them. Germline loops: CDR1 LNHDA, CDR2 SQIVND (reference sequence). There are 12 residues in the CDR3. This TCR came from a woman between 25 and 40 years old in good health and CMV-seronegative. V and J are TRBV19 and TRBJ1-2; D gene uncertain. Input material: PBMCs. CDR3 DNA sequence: TGTGCCAGTAGTCCCCGCGGCTATGGCTACACCCTC. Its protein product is CASSPRGYGYTL.